In its sample, the clone carrying this T cell receptor (beta chain) was seen many times. Its specificity is unknown. CDR3 length: 15 amino acids. V was shortened by 2 bases and J by 3 bases, with 12 bases between the two germline ends. The germline V gene has CDR1 LGHNA and CDR2 YSLEER. This entry comes from a study of T-cell reconstitution after alpha-beta-depleted transplantation in children. The study's findings and limits: Alpha-beta T cells about two months after transplant reportedly derived from several hundred expanded graft clones. Hyperexpanded clones declined; after one year, newly produced T cells mostly supplied diversity. Surviving recipient T cells and thymic progenitors underlay high day-60 TCRbeta diversity in some patients.

Unique molecular identifiers were incorporated when the TCRbeta library was constructed. TCRdb re-derived calls from the PCR reads in MiXCR, one entry per CDR3 protein. The sample carries 180,000 or so distinct CDR3 sequences, approximately 6% recorded once. The clonotype comes from a girl under three years old with combined immunodeficiency, due to receive a stem cell transplant. Sample: PBMCs, taken before TCRalphabeta/CD19-depleted stem cell transplant. The chain has TRBV4-3 and TRBJ2-3, with D uncertain. The CDR3 coding sequence is TGCGCCAGCAGCCAACATTGGGAAGAAACAGATACGCAGTATTTT. This translates into CASSQHWEETDTQYF.